The T cell receptor (beta chain) under discussion was sequenced for a study of T cell repertoires in cytomegalovirus infection. Study-level background: CMV infection and matching HLA type were both indicated by public TCR beta signatures. Broader study findings: Public TCR beta family frequency separated CMV-and-HLA carriers, including in an independent cohort. HLA-C-restricted TCR beta clonotypes specific for CMV led the ex vivo response.

Each CDR3 protein gets one entry after TCRdb re-called the reads with MiXCR. The sample holds approximately 500,000 distinct CDR3 sequences, 26% seen once. This clonotype was counted only a few times. Its antigen remains unidentified. This receptor was identified in a human donor in good health (CMV status not recorded). Some clones in this sample may be carry-over from other donors' samples. The sample comprised PBMCs.

DNA of the CDR3: TGTGCCAGCAGTTTATCCCCGAGGCCCCCCCAAGAGACCCAGTACTTC. Its translation is CASSLSPRPPQETQYF. The V gene is TRBV28, the J gene TRBJ2-5, with D unresolved. Per the germline V gene, CDR1 is MDHEN and CDR2 is SYDVKM. V was pared by 1 base and J by 1 base, with 13 bases between. The CDR3 sequence is 16 residues long.